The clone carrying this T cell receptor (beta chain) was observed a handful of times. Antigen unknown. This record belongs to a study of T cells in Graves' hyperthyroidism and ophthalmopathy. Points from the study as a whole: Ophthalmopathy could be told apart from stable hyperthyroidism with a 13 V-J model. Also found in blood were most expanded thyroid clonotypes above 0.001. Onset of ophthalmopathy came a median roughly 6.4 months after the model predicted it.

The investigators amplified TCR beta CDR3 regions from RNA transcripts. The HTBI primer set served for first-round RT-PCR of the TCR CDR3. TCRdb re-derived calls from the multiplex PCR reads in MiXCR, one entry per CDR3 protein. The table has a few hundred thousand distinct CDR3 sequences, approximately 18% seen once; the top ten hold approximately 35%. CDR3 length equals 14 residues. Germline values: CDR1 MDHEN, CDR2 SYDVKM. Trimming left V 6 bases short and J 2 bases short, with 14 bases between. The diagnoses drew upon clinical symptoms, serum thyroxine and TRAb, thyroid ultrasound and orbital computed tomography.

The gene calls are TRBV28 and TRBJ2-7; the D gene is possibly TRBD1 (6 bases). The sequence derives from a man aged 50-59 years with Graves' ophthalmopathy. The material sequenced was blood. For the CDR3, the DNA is TGTGCCAGCAGCGAATCAGACAGGACCTACGAGCAGTACTTC. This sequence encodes CASSESDRTYEQYF.